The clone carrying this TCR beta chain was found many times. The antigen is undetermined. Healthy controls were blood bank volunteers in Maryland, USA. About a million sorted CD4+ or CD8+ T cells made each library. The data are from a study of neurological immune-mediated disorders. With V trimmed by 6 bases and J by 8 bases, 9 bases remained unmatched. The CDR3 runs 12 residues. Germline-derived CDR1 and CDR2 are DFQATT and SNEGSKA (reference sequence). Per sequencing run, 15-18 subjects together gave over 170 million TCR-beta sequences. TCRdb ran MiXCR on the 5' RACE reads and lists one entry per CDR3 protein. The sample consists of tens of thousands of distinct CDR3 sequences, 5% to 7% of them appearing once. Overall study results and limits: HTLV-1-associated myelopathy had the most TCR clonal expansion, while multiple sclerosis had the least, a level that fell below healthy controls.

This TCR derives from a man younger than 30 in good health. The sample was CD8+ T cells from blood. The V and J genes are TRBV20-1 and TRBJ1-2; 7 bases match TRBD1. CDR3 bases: TGCAGTGCCCGGGACAGCCCTATGGGCTACACCTTC. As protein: CSARDSPMGYTF.